This TCR beta chain came from a study of tissue T cells after allogeneic stem cell transplantation. Background on the study: Of the grafts for graft-versus-host disease patients, several were unmodified and three CD34-selected. Viable blood and marrow gave sorted CD3+ T cells if numbers allowed.

On this clone itself: The antigen is not known.

This CDR3 region has 16 residues. Germline CDR1 is SEHNR and CDR2 is FQNEAQ (reference sequence). V gave up 5 bases and J gave up 0 bases, with 14 bases separating them. Some clones are missing from TCRdb's copy, which holds only in-frame ones; the method was immunoSEQ multiplex PCR. This table has about 26,000 clones, 91% appearing once. Study findings and constraints: TCR repertoires tracked anatomic similarity, regardless of disease or transplant status.

The chain links TRBV7-9 to TRBJ2-4; D not certain. The TCR originated in a male donor aged 60 or over who later had graft-versus-host disease after an allogeneic stem cell transplant. The starting material was blood, obtained before transplantation. The CDR3 DNA follows: TGTGCCAGCAGCCTCGGCGTTGATCTAGCCAAAAACATTCAGTACTTC. Amino acids: CASSLGVDLAKNIQYF.